This T cell receptor beta chain was sequenced in a study of human T cells and chemical hapten exposure. From the RACE reads, TCRdb called clonotypes with MiXCR, one entry per CDR3 protein. The repertoire holds more than 65,000 distinct CDR3 sequences, with under 13% as singletons. Germline assignment: CDR1 DFQATT and CDR2 SNEGSKA (reference sequence). This CDR3 has 15 residues. V gave up 5 bases and J gave up 9 bases; unmatched junction bases: 11. Time point here: patch test 1, 2 weeks after DPC sensitization. Treatment: therapeutic diphenylcyclopropenone sensitization with weekly scalp DPC. The material sequenced was whole blood, taken in connection with sensitization to the hapten diphenylcyclopropenone (DPC). This receptor was identified in a woman between 50 and 59 years old with alopecia areata. Some clones in this sample may be carry-over from other donors' samples. This chain joins TRBV20-1 and TRBJ2-1, with 12 bases matching TRBD1. Here the CDR3 reads CSADPGQGAPGEQFF. The DNA for the CDR3 is TGCAGTGCTGATCCGGGACAGGGGGCGCCCGGTGAGCAGTTCTTC.